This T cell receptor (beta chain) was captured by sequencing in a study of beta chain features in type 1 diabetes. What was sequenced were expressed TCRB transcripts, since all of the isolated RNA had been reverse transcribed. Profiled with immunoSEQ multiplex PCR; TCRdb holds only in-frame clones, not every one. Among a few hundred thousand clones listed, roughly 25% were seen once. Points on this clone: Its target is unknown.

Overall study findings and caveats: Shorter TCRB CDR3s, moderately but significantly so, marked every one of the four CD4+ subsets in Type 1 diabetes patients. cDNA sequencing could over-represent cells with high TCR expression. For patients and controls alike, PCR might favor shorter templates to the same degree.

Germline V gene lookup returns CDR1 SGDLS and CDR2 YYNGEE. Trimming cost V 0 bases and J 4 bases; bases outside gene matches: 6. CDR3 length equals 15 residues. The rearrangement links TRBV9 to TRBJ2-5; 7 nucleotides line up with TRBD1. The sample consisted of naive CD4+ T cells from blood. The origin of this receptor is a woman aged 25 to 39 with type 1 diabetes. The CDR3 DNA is TGTGCCAGCAGCGTAGTGGGACAGTACCTAGAGACCCAGTACTTC. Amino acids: CASSVVGQYLETQYF.